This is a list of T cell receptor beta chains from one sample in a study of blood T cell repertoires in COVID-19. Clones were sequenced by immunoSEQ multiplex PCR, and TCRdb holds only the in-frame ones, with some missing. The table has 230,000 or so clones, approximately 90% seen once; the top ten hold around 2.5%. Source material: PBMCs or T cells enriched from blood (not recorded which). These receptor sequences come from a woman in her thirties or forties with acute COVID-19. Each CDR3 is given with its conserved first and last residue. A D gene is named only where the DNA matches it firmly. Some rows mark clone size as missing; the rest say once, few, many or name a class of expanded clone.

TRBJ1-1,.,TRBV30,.,TGTGCCTGGAGTGTCAGGGGCGGGTGGGGGACTGAAGCTTTCTTT,CAWSVRGGWGTEAFF
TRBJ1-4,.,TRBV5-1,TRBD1,TGCGCCAGCAGCTTGGTCGGACAGGAAGCAAAACTGTTTTTT,CASSLVGQEAKLFF
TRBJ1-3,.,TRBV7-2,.,TGTGCCAGCAGCACGCGCCGCTCTGGAAACACCATATATTTT,CASSTRRSGNTIYF
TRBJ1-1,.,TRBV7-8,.,TGTGCCAGCAGCTTAGGGGCAGGGGTGGCAGCTTTCTTT,CASSLGAGVAAFF
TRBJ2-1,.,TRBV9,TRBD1,TGTGCCAGCAGCGCGTCTGGCGGATGGGACAGGGTGGGCCTCAATGAGCAGTTCTTC,CASSASGGWDRVGLNEQFF
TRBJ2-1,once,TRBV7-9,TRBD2,TGTGCCAGCAGCTTTTTTGTTGGCGGGAGTATCAATGAGCAGTTCTTC,CASSFFVGGSINEQFF
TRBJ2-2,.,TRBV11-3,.,TGTGCCAGCAGCTCCTGGGCCGCTCTGAACACCGGGGAGCTGTTTTTT,CASSSWAALNTGELFF
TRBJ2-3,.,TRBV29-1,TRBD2,TGCAGCGTTTCTAGCGGGGGCCGGGATACGCAGTATTTT,CSVSSGGRDTQYF
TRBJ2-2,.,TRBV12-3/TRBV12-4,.,TGTGCCAGCAGGCTATCTCGGACCGGGGAGCTGTTTTTT,CASRLSRTGELFF
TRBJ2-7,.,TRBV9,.,TGTGCCAGCAGCGTAGCCGCCAGCTCCTACGAGCAGTACTTC,CASSVAASSYEQYF
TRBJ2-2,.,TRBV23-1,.,TGCGCCAGCAGTCAACCCCGGACATACGCGTCCGGTTGGGAGCTGTTTTTT,CASSQPRTYASGWELFF
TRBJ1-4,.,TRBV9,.,TGTGCCAGCAGCGTAGCCCCCGGGGCTAATGAAAAACTGTTTTTT,CASSVAPGANEKLFF
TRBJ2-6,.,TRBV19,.,TGTGCCAGTAGTATTCAGAAAAACTCTGGGGCCAACGTCCTGACTTTC,CASSIQKNSGANVLTF